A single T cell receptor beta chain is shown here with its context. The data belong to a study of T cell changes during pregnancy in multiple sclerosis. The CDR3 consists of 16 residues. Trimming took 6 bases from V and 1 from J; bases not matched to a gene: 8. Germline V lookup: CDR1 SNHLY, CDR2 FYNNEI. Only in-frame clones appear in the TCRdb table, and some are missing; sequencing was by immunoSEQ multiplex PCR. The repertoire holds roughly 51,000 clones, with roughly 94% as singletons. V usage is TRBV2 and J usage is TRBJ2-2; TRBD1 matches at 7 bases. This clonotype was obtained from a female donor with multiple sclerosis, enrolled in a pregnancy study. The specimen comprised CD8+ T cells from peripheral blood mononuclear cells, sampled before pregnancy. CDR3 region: CASSLQGSWNTGELFF. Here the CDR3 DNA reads TGTGCCAGCAGCCTACAGGGGAGTTGGAACACCGGGGAGCTGTTTTTT. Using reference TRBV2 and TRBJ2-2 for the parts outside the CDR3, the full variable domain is EPEVTQTPSHQVTQMGQEVILRCVPISNHLYFYWYRQILGQKVEFLVSFYNNEISEKSEIFDDQFSVERPDGSNFTLKIRSTKLEDSAMYFCASSLQGSWNTGELFFGEGSRLTVL.